These T cell receptor beta chains were read from a single sample in a study of T cell repertoires in cytomegalovirus infection. Using its own MiXCR run on the reads, TCRdb lists one record per CDR3 protein. The repertoire holds hundreds of thousands of distinct CDR3 sequences, roughly 30% seen once, with around 15% in the top ten. Sequenced: PBMCs. The source of these receptors is a human donor in good health (CMV status not recorded). Some clones in this sample may be carry-over from other donors' samples. Both conserved end residues are part of each CDR3. Fields, in order: V gene, J gene, D gene, clone size, CDR3 DNA, CDR3 protein. D genes are given only for firm matches. Size is stated for part of the rows, as once, few or many counts, or as a class when the clone is expanded.

v_call: TRBV6-6; j_call: TRBJ2-5; d_call: TRBD2; clone_size: few; cdr3_nt: TGTGCCAGCACCGCGGGGGGGACAAAAGAGACCCAGTACTTC; cdr3_aa: CASTAGGTKETQYF
v_call: TRBV12-3/TRBV12-4; j_call: TRBJ2-7; d_call: TRBD1; clone_size: many; cdr3_nt: TGTGCCAGCAGAACAGGGGCTAGATACGAGCAGTACTTC; cdr3_aa: CASRTGARYEQYF
v_call: TRBV6-5; j_call: TRBJ1-1; d_call: TRBD1; clone_size: NA; cdr3_nt: TGTGCCAGCAGACTAAACTCGGACAGGGCGCGCACTGAAGCTTTCTTT; cdr3_aa: CASRLNSDRARTEAFF
v_call: TRBV6-5; j_call: TRBJ2-6; d_call: NA; clone_size: many; cdr3_nt: TGTGCCAGCAGTTACTCTGGGGCCAACGTCCTGACTTTC; cdr3_aa: CASSYSGANVLTF
v_call: TRBV7-8; j_call: TRBJ1-2; d_call: NA; clone_size: many; cdr3_nt: TGTGCCAGCAGCTTAACCCCGGGGGGCCTGAACTATGGCTACACCTTC; cdr3_aa: CASSLTPGGLNYGYTF
v_call: TRBV5-1; j_call: TRBJ1-2; d_call: NA; clone_size: NA; cdr3_nt: TGCGCCAGCAGCCTCAACCCGGACAGCTCTCCGATAGGCTACACCTTC; cdr3_aa: CASSLNPDSSPIGYTF
v_call: TRBV5-4; j_call: TRBJ2-1; d_call: NA; clone_size: many; cdr3_nt: TGTGCCAGCAGCTTGGTCTGGGGCGGTGAGCAGTTCTTC; cdr3_aa: CASSLVWGGEQFF
v_call: TRBV7-9; j_call: TRBJ2-3; d_call: NA; clone_size: NA; cdr3_nt: TGTGCCAGCAGCTTAGGAGGTAACGGAGGCACAGATACGCAGTATTTT; cdr3_aa: CASSLGGNGGTDTQYF
v_call: TRBV24-1; j_call: TRBJ2-3; d_call: TRBD2; clone_size: NA; cdr3_nt: TGTGCCACCAGTGCCGCGCGGAGACCAGCGGGGGGCCGCACAGATACGCAGTATTTT; cdr3_aa: CATSAARRPAGGRTDTQYF
v_call: TRBV6-6; j_call: TRBJ1-4; d_call: NA; clone_size: NA; cdr3_nt: TGTGCCAGCAGTTACTCAGACCAGGGTGCAACTAATGAAAAACTGTTTTTT; cdr3_aa: CASSYSDQGATNEKLFF
v_call: TRBV25-1; j_call: TRBJ2-1; d_call: NA; clone_size: few; cdr3_nt: TGTGCCAGCAGTGCCAAGGAGGGTCCCTCCTACAATGAGCAGTTCTTC; cdr3_aa: CASSAKEGPSYNEQFF
v_call: TRBV27; j_call: TRBJ2-1; d_call: NA; clone_size: NA; cdr3_nt: TGTGCCAGAAGTTTGATCCATAGCGTGGGGGCCGTGGGGGAGAAGTTCTTC; cdr3_aa: CARSLIHSVGAVGEKFF
v_call: TRBV20-1; j_call: TRBJ2-1; d_call: TRBD2; clone_size: NA; cdr3_nt: TGCAGTGCCCCGGGAGGGACTAGGGGTGAGCAGTTCTTC; cdr3_aa: CSAPGGTRGEQFF
v_call: TRBV12-3/TRBV12-4; j_call: TRBJ2-1; d_call: TRBD2; clone_size: few; cdr3_nt: TGTGCCAGCAGTTCCCGCGGGGGGGGGGATGAGCAGTTCTTC; cdr3_aa: CASSSRGGGDEQFF
v_call: TRBV6-2/TRBV6-3; j_call: TRBJ2-7; d_call: TRBD1; clone_size: NA; cdr3_nt: TGTGCCAGCAGTGGACAGGGGGCATCTTTGAAGCAGTACTTC; cdr3_aa: CASSGQGASLKQYF
v_call: TRBV6-2/TRBV6-3; j_call: TRBJ1-6; d_call: TRBD1; clone_size: NA; cdr3_nt: TGTGCCAGCATCGAACAGGGGGCTACCTATAATTCACCCCTCCACTTT; cdr3_aa: CASIEQGATYNSPLHF
v_call: TRBV5-1; j_call: TRBJ2-3; d_call: NA; clone_size: NA; cdr3_nt: TGCGCCAGTAAGTGGACAGATACGCAGTATTTT; cdr3_aa: CASKWTDTQYF
v_call: TRBV7-2; j_call: TRBJ1-2; d_call: NA; clone_size: many; cdr3_nt: TGTGCCAGCAGCCTGATGAATATTAACTATGGCTACACCTTC; cdr3_aa: CASSLMNINYGYTF
v_call: TRBV7-2; j_call: TRBJ1-1; d_call: TRBD1; clone_size: many; cdr3_nt: TGTGCCAGCAGCTTACAGGGGGCCAGCACTGAAGCTTTCTTT; cdr3_aa: CASSLQGASTEAFF
v_call: TRBV7-2; j_call: TRBJ2-1; d_call: TRBD1; clone_size: NA; cdr3_nt: TGTGCCAGCAGCACCCGGACAGGGGACGATGAGCAGTTCTTC; cdr3_aa: CASSTRTGDDEQFF
v_call: TRBV19; j_call: TRBJ1-5; d_call: NA; clone_size: many; cdr3_nt: TGTGCCAGTAGTATTGTCGGAACAAACAATCAGCCCCAGCATTTT; cdr3_aa: CASSIVGTNNQPQHF
v_call: TRBV7-2; j_call: TRBJ2-7; d_call: TRBD1; clone_size: many; cdr3_nt: TGTGCCAGCAGCTTAAACTCCGGGACAGGGCTATCCTACGAGCAGTACTTC; cdr3_aa: CASSLNSGTGLSYEQYF
v_call: TRBV12-3/TRBV12-4; j_call: TRBJ2-3; d_call: TRBD2; clone_size: NA; cdr3_nt: TGTGCCAGCAGTCGTCCGACTAGCGGGGGCACAGATACGCAGTATTTT; cdr3_aa: CASSRPTSGGTDTQYF
v_call: TRBV7-9; j_call: TRBJ1-1; d_call: NA; clone_size: many; cdr3_nt: TGTGCCAGCAGCCCGATGACGGGGACTGAAGCTTTCTTT; cdr3_aa: CASSPMTGTEAFF
v_call: TRBV14; j_call: TRBJ2-6; d_call: NA; clone_size: few; cdr3_nt: TGTGCCAGCAGCCAAGGAGGGTTCTCTGGGGCCAACGTCCTGACTTTC; cdr3_aa: CASSQGGFSGANVLTF
v_call: TRBV4-1; j_call: TRBJ1-1; d_call: TRBD1; clone_size: NA; cdr3_nt: TGCGTCAGCAGCCAACCGGGACAGGGGAACACGGAAGCTTTCTTT; cdr3_aa: CVSSQPGQGNTEAFF
v_call: TRBV19; j_call: TRBJ2-3; d_call: NA; clone_size: few; cdr3_nt: TGTGCCAGTAGTATCTCGGTAGCAACAGATACGCAGTATTTT; cdr3_aa: CASSISVATDTQYF
v_call: TRBV6-1; j_call: TRBJ1-1; d_call: NA; clone_size: NA; cdr3_nt: TGTGCCAGCATTATAGGACAGACGAACACGGAATCTTTCTTT; cdr3_aa: CASIIGQTNTESFF
v_call: TRBV7-9; j_call: TRBJ2-3; d_call: TRBD2; clone_size: NA; cdr3_nt: TGTGCCAGCAGTGGTGATCCGGGACTAGCGGGGTACACAGATACGCAGTATTTT; cdr3_aa: CASSGDPGLAGYTDTQYF
v_call: TRBV7-2; j_call: TRBJ1-5; d_call: NA; clone_size: NA; cdr3_nt: TGTGCCAGCAGCCTGGATCACAGGGCGCCCCAGCATTTT; cdr3_aa: CASSLDHRAPQHF
v_call: TRBV7-6; j_call: TRBJ2-3; d_call: TRBD1; clone_size: many; cdr3_nt: TGTGCCAGCAGCTTAGCAGAGGACCGGGACAGCAACCGTTCAAATACGCAGTATTTT; cdr3_aa: CASSLAEDRDSNRSNTQYF
v_call: TRBV12-3/TRBV12-4; j_call: TRBJ2-7; d_call: NA; clone_size: NA; cdr3_nt: TGTGCCAGCAGTTTAGGGCTAGGAGGCTACGAGCAGTACTTC; cdr3_aa: CASSLGLGGYEQYF
v_call: TRBV5-1; j_call: TRBJ2-3; d_call: TRBD1; clone_size: few; cdr3_nt: TGCGCCAGCAGCCGGGACAGGGTTCCAGATACGCAGTATTTT; cdr3_aa: CASSRDRVPDTQYF
v_call: TRBV19; j_call: TRBJ2-1; d_call: TRBD1; clone_size: NA; cdr3_nt: TGTGCCAGTAGTGCCGGACAGGGGGCCAATGAGCAGTTCTTC; cdr3_aa: CASSAGQGANEQFF
v_call: TRBV24-1; j_call: TRBJ2-7; d_call: TRBD1; clone_size: NA; cdr3_nt: TGTGCCACCAGTGAGGCCGGGACAGGGGGCTACGAGCAGTACTTC; cdr3_aa: CATSEAGTGGYEQYF